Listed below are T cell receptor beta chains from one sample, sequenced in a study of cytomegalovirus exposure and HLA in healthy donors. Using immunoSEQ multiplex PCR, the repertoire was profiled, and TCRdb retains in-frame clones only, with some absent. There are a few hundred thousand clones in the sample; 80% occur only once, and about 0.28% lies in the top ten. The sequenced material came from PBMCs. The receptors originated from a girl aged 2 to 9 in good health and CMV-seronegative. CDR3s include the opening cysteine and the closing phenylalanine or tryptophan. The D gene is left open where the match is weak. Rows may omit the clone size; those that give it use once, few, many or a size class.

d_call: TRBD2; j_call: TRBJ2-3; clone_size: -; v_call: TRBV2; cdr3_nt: TGTGCCAGCATAGCGGGAGGGACAGATACGCAGTATTTT; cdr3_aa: CASIAGGTDTQYF
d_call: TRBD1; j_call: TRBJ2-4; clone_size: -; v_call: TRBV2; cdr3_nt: TGTGCCAGCAGTCAACAGGGGGCCAAAAACATTCAGTACTTC; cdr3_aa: CASSQQGAKNIQYF
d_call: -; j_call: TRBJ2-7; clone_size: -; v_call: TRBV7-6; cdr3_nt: TGTGCCAGCAGCACAGACGGGGGTTATAAGTACTTC; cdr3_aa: CASSTDGGYKYF
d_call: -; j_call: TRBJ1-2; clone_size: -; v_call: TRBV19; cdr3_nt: TGTGCCAGTAGTAATCGAAGAGCCACGCAGGACTATGGCTACACCTTC; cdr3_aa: CASSNRRATQDYGYTF
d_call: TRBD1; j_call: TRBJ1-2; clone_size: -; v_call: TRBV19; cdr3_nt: TGTGCCAGTAGTATCATTTTGGGACAGGGGGAAAGAGGCTACACCTTC; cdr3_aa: CASSIILGQGERGYTF
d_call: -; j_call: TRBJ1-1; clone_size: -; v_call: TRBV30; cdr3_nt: TGTGCCTGGAGTGGGACAGTAATGAACACTGAAGCTTTCTTT; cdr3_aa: CAWSGTVMNTEAFF
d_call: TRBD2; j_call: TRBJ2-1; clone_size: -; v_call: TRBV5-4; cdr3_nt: TGTGCCAGCAGCTTGCCGCCTGGCGGGAGGGCTTTCTGGGTCTTC; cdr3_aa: CASSLPPGGRAFWVF
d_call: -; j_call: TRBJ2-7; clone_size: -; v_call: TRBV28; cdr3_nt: TGTGCCAGCGGGAGTTGGTACGAGCAGTACTTC; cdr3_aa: CASGSWYEQYF
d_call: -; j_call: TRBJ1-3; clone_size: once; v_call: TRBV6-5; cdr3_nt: TGTGCCAGCAGTTACGTCCCGGGTCCCTCTGGAAACACCATATATTTT; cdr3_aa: CASSYVPGPSGNTIYF
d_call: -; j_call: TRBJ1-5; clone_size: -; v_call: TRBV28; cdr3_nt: TGTGCCAGCAGTAAGACAGGACCCCAGCATTTT; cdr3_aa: CASSKTGPQHF
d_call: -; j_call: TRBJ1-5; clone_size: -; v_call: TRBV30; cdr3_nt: TGTGCCTGGAGTGGGGGGGGGAGCCAGCCCCAGCATTTT; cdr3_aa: CAWSGGGSQPQHF
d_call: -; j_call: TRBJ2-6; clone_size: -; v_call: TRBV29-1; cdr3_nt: TGCAGCGTTTTGAGGGCTGGGGCCAACGTCCTGACTTTC; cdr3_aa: CSVLRAGANVLTF
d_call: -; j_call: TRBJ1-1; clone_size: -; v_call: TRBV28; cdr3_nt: TGTGCCAGCAGTTTGGGGCAGACGGCTTTCTTT; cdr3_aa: CASSLGQTAFF
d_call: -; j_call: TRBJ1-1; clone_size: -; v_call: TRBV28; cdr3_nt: TGTGCCAGCAGTTCTTTACAGGGAGTGAACACTGAAGCTTTCTTT; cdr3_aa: CASSSLQGVNTEAFF
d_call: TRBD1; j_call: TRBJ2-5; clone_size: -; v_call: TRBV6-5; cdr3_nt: TGTGCCAGCACTAATCCGGGGACAGAAGAGACCCAGTACTTC; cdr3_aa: CASTNPGTEETQYF
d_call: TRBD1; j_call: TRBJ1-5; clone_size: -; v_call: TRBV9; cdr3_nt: TGTGCCAGCAGTATCAACGCCGGGACAGGGGGATATTATAGCAATCAGCCCCAGCATTTT; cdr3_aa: CASSINAGTGGYYSNQPQHF
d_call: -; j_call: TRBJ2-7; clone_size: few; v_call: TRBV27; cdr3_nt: TGTGCCAGCAGTTTGGGGCCTCTTGGCGACGAGCAGTACTTC; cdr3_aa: CASSLGPLGDEQYF
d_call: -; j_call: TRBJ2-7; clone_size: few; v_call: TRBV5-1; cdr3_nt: TGCGCCAGCAGCTTTTCCTCTCTCGAGCGGCAGTACTTC; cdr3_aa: CASSFSSLERQYF
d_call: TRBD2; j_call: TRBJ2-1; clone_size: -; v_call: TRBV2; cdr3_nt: TGTGCCAGCAGTTGGCGGGGACTAGCAAATGAGCAGTTCTTC; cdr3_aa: CASSWRGLANEQFF
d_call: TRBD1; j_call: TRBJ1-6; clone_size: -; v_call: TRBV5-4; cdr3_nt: TGTGCCAGCAGCTTAGACAGGGGGCAAACACCCCTCCACTTT; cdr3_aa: CASSLDRGQTPLHF
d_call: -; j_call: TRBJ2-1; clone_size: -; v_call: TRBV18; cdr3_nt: TGTGCCAGCTCACGGGGCTCTAGCGCGAACAATGAGCAGTTCTTC; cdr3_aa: CASSRGSSANNEQFF
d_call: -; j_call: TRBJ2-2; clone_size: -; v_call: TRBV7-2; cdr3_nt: TGTGCCAGCAGCTTAGTGTCGGGCGGGGAGCTGTTTTTT; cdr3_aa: CASSLVSGGELFF
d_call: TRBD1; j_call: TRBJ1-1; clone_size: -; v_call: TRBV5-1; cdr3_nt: TGCGCCAGCAGCGGGACAGGGTTTGTTGTAAGAACTGAAGCTTTCTTT; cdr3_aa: CASSGTGFVVRTEAFF
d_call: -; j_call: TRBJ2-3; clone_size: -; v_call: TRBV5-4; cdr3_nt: TGTGCCAGCAGCCCCCCCGGTAGCACAGATACGCAGTATTTT; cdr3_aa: CASSPPGSTDTQYF
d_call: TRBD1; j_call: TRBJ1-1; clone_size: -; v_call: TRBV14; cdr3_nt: TGTGCCAGCAGCCCGGGACAGGGAGGGATAGACACTGAAGCTTTCTTT; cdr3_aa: CASSPGQGGIDTEAFF
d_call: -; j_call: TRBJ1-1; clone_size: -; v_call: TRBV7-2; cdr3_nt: TGTGCCAGCAGCTTACAGGGGTGGGACACTGAAGCTTTCTTT; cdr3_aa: CASSLQGWDTEAFF
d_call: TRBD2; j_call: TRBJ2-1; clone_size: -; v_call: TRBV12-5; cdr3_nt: TGTGCTAGCGAGACCCGGACGCTGGGACTAGCGGTCCCAAATGAGCAGTTCTTC; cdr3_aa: CASETRTLGLAVPNEQFF
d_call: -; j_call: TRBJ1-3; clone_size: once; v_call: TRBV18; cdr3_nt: TGTGCCAGCTCACCACGAGGCTTTAGCTCTGGAAACACCATATATTTT; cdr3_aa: CASSPRGFSSGNTIYF
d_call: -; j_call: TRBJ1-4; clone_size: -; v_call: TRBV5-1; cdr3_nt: TGCGCCAGCAGCTTGGATACGTCAGGGGTGCTGGTACGGGATGAAAAACTGTTTTTT; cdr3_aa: CASSLDTSGVLVRDEKLFF
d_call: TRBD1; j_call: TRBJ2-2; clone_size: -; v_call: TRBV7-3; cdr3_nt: TGTGCCAGCAGCTTAAACAGGGGCTCAAACACCGGGGAGCTGTTTTTT; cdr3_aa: CASSLNRGSNTGELFF
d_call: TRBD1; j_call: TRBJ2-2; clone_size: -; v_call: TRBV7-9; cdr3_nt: TGTGCCAGCAGCCCGAGACAGGGTGACACCGGGGAGCTGTTTTTT; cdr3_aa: CASSPRQGDTGELFF
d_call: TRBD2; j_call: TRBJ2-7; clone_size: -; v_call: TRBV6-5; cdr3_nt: TGTGCCAGCACCGGAAACGGACTAGCGGGTTACGAGCAGTACTTC; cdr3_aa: CASTGNGLAGYEQYF
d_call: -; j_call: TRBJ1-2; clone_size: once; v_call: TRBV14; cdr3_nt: TGTGCCAGCAGCTCCCACCGGGGTTCAAGTCCTCCCTATGGCTACACCTTC; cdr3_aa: CASSSHRGSSPPYGYTF
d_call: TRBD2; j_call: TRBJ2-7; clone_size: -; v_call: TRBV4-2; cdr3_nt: TGTGCCAGCAGCCCGAGCGAGCGGGGTTCCTACGAGCAGTACTTC; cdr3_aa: CASSPSERGSYEQYF
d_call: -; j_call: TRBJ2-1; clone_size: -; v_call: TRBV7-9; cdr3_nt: TGTGCCAGCAGCTTACTCCACGGTGTGAATGAGCAGTTCTTC; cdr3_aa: CASSLLHGVNEQFF
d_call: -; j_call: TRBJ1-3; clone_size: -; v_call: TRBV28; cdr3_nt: TGTGCCAGCAGTGGGGGGACGGTTTACTCTGGAAACACCATATATTTT; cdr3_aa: CASSGGTVYSGNTIYF
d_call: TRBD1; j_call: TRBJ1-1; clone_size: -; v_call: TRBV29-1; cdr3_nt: TGCAGCGTTGAAGATGGACAGGGTCATGAAGCTTTCTTT; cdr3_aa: CSVEDGQGHEAFF
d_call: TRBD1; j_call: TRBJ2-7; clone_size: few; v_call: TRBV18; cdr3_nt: TGTGCCAGCTCACCACCAACAGGGGCTACGGGCGAGCAGTACTTC; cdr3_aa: CASSPPTGATGEQYF
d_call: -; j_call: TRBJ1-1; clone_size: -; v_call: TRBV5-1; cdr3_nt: TGCGCCAGCACTTTTAACAGGGAACCTGAAGCTTTCTTT; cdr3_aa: CASTFNREPEAFF
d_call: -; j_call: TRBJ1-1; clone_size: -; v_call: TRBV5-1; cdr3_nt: TGCGCCAGCAGCTTGGGGCAGGGAAGGATCACTGAAGCTTTCTTT; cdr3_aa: CASSLGQGRITEAFF
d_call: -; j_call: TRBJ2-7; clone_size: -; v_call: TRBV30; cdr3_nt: TGTGCCTGGAAGACTAGGGGGGGATCTTGGGAGCAGTACTTC; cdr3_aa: CAWKTRGGSWEQYF
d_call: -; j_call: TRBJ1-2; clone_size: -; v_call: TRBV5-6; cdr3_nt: TGTGCCAGCAGCTTATTCACAGATCTCTATGGCTACACCTTC; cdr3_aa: CASSLFTDLYGYTF
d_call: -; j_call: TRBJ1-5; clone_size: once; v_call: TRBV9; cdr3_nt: TGTGCCAGCAGCGTAGCAGGACAATCTCAGCCCCAGCATTTT; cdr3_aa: CASSVAGQSQPQHF
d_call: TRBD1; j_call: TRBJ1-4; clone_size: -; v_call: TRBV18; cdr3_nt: TGTGCCAGCTCACCAACGGAGGGGGCAGGTGAAAAACTGTTTTTT; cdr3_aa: CASSPTEGAGEKLFF
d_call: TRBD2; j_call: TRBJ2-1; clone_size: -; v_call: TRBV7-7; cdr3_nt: TGTGCCAGCAGCTTAACTAGCGACTACTACAATGAGCAGTTCTTC; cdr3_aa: CASSLTSDYYNEQFF
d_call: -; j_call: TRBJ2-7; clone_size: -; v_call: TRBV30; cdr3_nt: TGTGCCTGGAGTGACGGGTCCGCTGGCCTCTACGAGCAGTACTTC; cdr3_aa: CAWSDGSAGLYEQYF
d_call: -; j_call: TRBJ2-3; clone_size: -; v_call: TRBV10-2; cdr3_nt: TGCGCCAGCAGTGAAATGGGAGCCGTTAGCACAGATACGCAGTATTTT; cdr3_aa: CASSEMGAVSTDTQYF
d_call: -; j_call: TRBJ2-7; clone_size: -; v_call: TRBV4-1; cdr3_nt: TGCGCCAGCAGCTCCGGACTACCCTACGAGCAGTACTTC; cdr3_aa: CASSSGLPYEQYF
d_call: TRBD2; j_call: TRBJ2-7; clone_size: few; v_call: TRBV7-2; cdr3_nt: TGTGCCAGCAGCTTAGTCCTAGCGGGAGAATACGAGCAGTACTTC; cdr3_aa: CASSLVLAGEYEQYF
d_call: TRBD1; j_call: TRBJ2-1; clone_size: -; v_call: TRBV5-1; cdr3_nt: TGCGCCAGCAGCCTCACCGGGACAGGGTTTTATGAGCAGTTCTTC; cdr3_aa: CASSLTGTGFYEQFF
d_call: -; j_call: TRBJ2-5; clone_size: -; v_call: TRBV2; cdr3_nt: TGTGCCAGCGTTCATTCGGGAGAGACCCAGTACTTC; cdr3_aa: CASVHSGETQYF
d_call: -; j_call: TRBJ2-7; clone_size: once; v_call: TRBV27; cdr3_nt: TGTGCCAGCAGTTCCCCGCGGGCGGGGTCCTACGAGCAGTACTTC; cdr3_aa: CASSSPRAGSYEQYF
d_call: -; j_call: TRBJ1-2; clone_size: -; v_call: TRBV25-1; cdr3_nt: TGTGCCAGCAGTGAATCCCCATGGCTCTATGGCTACACCTTC; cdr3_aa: CASSESPWLYGYTF
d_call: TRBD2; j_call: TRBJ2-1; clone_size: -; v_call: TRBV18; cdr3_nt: TGTGCCAGCGCGGGGACTAGCGGATCCTACAATGAGCAGTTCTTC; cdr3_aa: CASAGTSGSYNEQFF
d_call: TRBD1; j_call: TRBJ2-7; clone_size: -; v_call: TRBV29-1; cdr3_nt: TGCAGCGTTGTATCGGGACAGAATTCCTACGAGCAGTACTTC; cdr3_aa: CSVVSGQNSYEQYF